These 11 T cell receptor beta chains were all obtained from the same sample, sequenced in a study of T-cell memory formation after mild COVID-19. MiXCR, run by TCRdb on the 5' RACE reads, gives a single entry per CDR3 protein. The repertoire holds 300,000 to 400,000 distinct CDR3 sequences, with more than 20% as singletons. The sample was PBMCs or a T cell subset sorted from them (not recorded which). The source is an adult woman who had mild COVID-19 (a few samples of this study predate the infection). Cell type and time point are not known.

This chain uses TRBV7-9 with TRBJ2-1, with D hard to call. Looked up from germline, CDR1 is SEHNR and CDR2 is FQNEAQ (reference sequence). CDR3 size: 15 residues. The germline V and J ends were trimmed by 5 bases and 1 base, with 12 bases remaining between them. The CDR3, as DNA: TGTGCCAGCAGCCCGACGGTGGGGTCCTACAATGAGCAGTTCTTC. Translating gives CASSPTVGSYNEQFF.

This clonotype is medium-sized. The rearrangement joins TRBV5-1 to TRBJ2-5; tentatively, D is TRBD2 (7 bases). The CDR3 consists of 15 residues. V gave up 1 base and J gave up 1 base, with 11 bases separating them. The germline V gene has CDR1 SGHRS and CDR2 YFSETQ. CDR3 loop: CASSLSGGVQETQYF. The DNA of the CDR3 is TGCGCCAGCAGCTTGTCGGGGGGCGTCCAAGAGACCCAGTACTTC.

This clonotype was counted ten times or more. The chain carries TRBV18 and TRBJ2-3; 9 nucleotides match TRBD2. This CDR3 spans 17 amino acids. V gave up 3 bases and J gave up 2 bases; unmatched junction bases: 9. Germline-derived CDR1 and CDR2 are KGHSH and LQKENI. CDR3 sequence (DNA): TGTGCCAGCTCACCCCCTAGCGGGAACCCCCTCACAGATACGCAGTATTTT. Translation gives CASSPPSGNPLTDTQYF.

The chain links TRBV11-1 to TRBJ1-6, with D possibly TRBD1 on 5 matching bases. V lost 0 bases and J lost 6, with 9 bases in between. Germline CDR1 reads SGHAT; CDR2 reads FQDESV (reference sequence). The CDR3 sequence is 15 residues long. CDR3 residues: CASSLAGRSNSPLHF. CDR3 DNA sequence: TGTGCCAGCAGCTTAGCGGGACGGAGTAATTCACCCCTCCACTTT.

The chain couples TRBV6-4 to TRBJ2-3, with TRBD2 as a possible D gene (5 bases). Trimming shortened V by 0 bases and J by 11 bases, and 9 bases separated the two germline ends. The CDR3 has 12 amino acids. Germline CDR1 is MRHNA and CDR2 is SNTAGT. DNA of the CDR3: TGTGCCAGCAGTGACTCGAAGCGGCGGCAGTATTTT. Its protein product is CASSDSKRRQYF.

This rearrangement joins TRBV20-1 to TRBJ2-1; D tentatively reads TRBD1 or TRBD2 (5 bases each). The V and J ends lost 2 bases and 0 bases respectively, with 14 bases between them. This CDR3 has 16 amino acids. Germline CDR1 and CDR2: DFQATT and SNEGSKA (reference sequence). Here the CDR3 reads CSARPLGTVSYNEQFF. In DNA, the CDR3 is TGCAGTGCTAGACCTCTCGGGACCGTCTCCTACAATGAGCAGTTCTTC.

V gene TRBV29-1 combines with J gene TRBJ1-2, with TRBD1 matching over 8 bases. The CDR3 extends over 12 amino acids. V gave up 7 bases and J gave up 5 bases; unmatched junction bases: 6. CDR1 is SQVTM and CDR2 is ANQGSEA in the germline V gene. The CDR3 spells CSGGQDIYGYTF. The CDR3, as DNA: TGCAGCGGGGGACAGGACATTTATGGCTACACCTTC.

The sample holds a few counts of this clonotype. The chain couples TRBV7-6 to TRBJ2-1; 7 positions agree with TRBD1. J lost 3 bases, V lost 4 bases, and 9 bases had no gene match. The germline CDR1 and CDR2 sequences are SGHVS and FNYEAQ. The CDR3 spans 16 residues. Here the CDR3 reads CASSSSDREFYNEQFF. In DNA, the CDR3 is TGTGCCAGCAGCTCGTCTGACAGGGAGTTCTACAATGAGCAGTTCTTC.

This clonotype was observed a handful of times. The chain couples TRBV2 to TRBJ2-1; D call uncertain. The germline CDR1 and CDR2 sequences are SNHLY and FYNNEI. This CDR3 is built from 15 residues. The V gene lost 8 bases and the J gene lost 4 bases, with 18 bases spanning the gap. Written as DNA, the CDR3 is TGTGCCAGCGAACGGTCCCCCCGTACTTACAATGAGCAGTTCTTC. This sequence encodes CASERSPRTYNEQFF. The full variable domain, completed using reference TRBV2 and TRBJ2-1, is EPEVTQTPSHQVTQMGQEVILRCVPISNHLYFYWYRQILGQKVEFLVSFYNNEISEKSEIFDDQFSVERPDGSNFTLKIRSTKLEDSAMYFCASERSPRTYNEQFFGPGTRLTVL.

CDR3 DNA: TGCAGCGTTGAAGACCTCCGGGACAGGGGAAGGAATCAGCCCCAGCATTTT. Amino acid sequence: CSVEDLRDRGRNQPQHF. The chain employs TRBV29-1 and TRBJ1-5, with TRBD1 identical over 10 bases. The CDR3 sequence is 17 residues long. Germline CDR1 SQVTM, CDR2 ANQGSEA. The V segment lost 0 bases and the J segment 4 bases; nucleotides outside the gene matches: 9.

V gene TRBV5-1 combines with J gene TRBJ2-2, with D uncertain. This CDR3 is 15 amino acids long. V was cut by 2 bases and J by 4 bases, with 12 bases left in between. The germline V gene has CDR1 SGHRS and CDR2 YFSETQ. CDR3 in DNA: TGCGCCAGCAGCTTAGGAAGCTGGGGCACCGGGGAGCTGTTTTTT. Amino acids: CASSLGSWGTGELFF.